This TCR beta chain appears in the sequencing data of a study of blood T cell repertoires in COVID-19. About the study: The origin of the acute and convalescent COVID-19 samples was the United States, Italy and Spain. Sources were T cells, B-cell-depleted T cells, or PBMCs; the material itself was cDNA or gDNA.

The CDR3 is made up of 15 amino acids. CDR1 LNHNV and CDR2 YYDKDF come from the germline V gene (reference sequence). V lost 5 bases and J lost 1; bases outside the gene matches: 5. As handled by the study authors: By means of reference gene primer amplification, nucleated cell counts were estimated. Assay: immunoSEQ multiplex PCR; the TCRdb copy retains only in-frame clones and omits some. V, J and clone size are taken as reported in that table, and D and trimming were inferred from the DNA itself. The sample has roughly 91,000 clones; around 80% are singletons. This chain uses TRBV15 with TRBJ1-5, with TRBD1 identical over 7 bases. The clonotype comes from a man in his 70s with acute or convalescent COVID-19. The specimen sequenced was peripheral blood. The DNA for the CDR3 is TGTGCCACCAGCTCCCAGGGGGACAGCAATCAGCCCCAGCATTTT. Protein product: CATSSQGDSNQPQHF.